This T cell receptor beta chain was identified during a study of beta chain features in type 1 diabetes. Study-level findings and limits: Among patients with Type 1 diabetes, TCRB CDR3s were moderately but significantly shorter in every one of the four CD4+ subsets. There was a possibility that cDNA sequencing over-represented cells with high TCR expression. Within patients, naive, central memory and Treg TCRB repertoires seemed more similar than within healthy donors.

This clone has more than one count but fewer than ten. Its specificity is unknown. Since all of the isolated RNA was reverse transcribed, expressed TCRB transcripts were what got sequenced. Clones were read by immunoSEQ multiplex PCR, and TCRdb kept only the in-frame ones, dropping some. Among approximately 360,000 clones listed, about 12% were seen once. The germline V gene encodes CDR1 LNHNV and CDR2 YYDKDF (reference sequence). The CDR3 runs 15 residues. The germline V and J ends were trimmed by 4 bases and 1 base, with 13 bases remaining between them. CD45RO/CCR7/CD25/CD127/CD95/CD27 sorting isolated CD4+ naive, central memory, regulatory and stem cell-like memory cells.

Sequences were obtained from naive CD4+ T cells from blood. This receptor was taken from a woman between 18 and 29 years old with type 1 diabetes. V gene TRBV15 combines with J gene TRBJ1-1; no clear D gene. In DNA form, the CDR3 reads TGTGCCACCAGCACGGATTCGCGGAGGAACACTGAAGCTTTCTTT. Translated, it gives CATSTDSRRNTEAFF.